The text below deals with one TCR beta chain. The antigen is not known. The table came from immunoSEQ multiplex PCR; TCRdb's copy has only in-frame clones and leaves some out. The sample records about 420,000 clones, roughly 90% being singletons. The treatment was: 15 to 20 received Ad26.COV2.S at low or high dose, single or two shots; roughly five received placebo; per-sample allocation not given. Each sample was drawn 63 days after the first injection (of vaccine or placebo). An Ad26 vector was used to express Wuhan-strain SARS-CoV-2 spike as the vaccine. This sample is part of a study of Ad26.COV2.S vaccination and SARS-CoV-2 variants. About the study: The authors gave Ad26.COV2.S intramuscularly, either once or twice 56 days apart.

The CDR3 length is 17 residues. Germline V gives CDR1 KGHDR, CDR2 SFDVKD. V lost 7 bases, J lost 3 bases, and 22 bases lay in between. Findings and limits, study-wide: Measures of TCR breadth and depth may have fallen short of total T cell responses. The placebo group had lower spike-specific TCR breadth than the vaccine recipients did.

The TCR originated in a person aged 18-65 years who received the Ad26.COV2.S COVID-19 vaccine or a placebo. This chain links TRBV24-1 with TRBJ2-3; a weak D match, TRBD2 (6 bases). The specimen was peripheral blood, collected in a trial of Ad26.COV2.S vaccine versus placebo. This chain's CDR3 is CATSPAGGVGLTDTQYF. The DNA for the CDR3 is TGTGCCACCAGCCCAGCGGGTGGAGTGGGGCTAACAGATACGCAGTATTTT.